This T cell receptor (beta chain) was identified during a study of shared clonotypes between healthy human individuals. This clone was found once. No antigen is known for it. Overall study results and limits: An effect of sequencing depth on clonotype sharing among donors was expected.

This was a deep-level run. Genomic DNA of each subset was evenly split across several immunoSEQ plates. Every unsorted PBMC PCR replicate was loaded with approximately 0.3 ug DNA, roughly 32,000 T cell genomes. Only in-frame clones appear in the TCRdb table, and some are missing; sequencing was by immunoSEQ multiplex PCR. This table has 520,000 or so clones, around 79% appearing once. The specimen was PBMCs. This receptor was obtained from a woman in her thirties or forties in good health. Some clones in this sample may be carry-over from other donors' samples.

The chain's CDR3 is CASSTQNPRPYNEQFF. CDR3 nucleotide sequence: TGTGCCAGCAGCACACAGAACCCCCGCCCCTACAATGAGCAGTTCTTC. This chain joins TRBV9 and TRBJ2-1; D uncertain. The CDR3 is 16 residues long. Trimming removed 4 bases at V and 2 bases at J, with 16 bases between. Germline values: CDR1 SGDLS, CDR2 YYNGEE.